This T cell receptor (beta chain) was obtained from a study of cytomegalovirus exposure and HLA in healthy donors (dated 2017 in TCRdb). Some background on the complete study: According to an earlier analysis of 587 of the donors, some 170 million T cells yielded 95 million to 140 million unique TCR beta sequences and roughly 280 Gb of sequence data. In an earlier analysis of 500 to 650 of the donors, high-throughput TCR beta sequencing was used to judge whether each TCR beta V gene segment behaved as functional or pseudogenic. HLA typing covered class I and class II loci at four-digit resolution. Across 398 genotyped donors of the cohort, an average of 235,054 unique TCR beta nucleotide sequences per donor were sequenced, and around 20% of those sequences were non-productive. All discovery cohort repertoires had been generated using a single sequencing platform. Along with the roughly 670-subject first cohort, a separate validation cohort of 120 different subjects was used. A handful of DR-DQ haplotypes were handled as single units for association and clustering because linkage in the cohort was strong. In a later analysis, previously published TCR beta repertoires from hundreds of donors were re-analyzed and high-resolution HLA genotyping was added so that TCR occurrence patterns could be studied. Rather than using new phenotypic data, the later analysis identified candidate immune exposures from TCR beta sequences and from how often those sequences occurred across donors. The number of typed donors differed by locus: about 620-640 for A, B, C, DRB1 and DQB1; 522 for DQA1; 606 for DPA1; and 400 to 480 for DPB1. Of the approximately 400 genotyped donors, over 65% fell in the genetic ancestry cluster associated with self-reported Caucasian donors. The study combined high-throughput TCR immunosequencing, statistical association of individual TCRs with disease status, and machine learning to predict cytomegalovirus infection status. Donor age, sex, ethnicity and CMV serostatus were compiled together with the repertoire data. The study profiled the T cell repertoires of 500 to 800 subjects by immunosequencing and related them to cytomegalovirus serostatus. A later genetic analysis used genome-wide SNP genotypes for about 60% of the roughly 700 donors, treating that subset as a discovery cohort. An early release that covered 640 HLA-typed donors contained around 330 gigabases of sequencing data and some 87 million unique TCR sequences. The study was designed to test whether signatures of past pathogen exposure could be identified by cataloging public T cell receptors. On the study overall, not on this receptor specifically: According to a later analysis, TCR association rates differed among HLA loci, with DRB1 alleles showing the most associated TCRs and HLA-C alleles showing the fewest. A few of the identified cytomegalovirus-associated TCR beta chains were confirmed in vitro to be specific for cytomegalovirus antigens. Fewer than 20 rarely observed V segments, including chromosome 9 orphons, were excluded from the earlier analysis of several hundred of the donors because counts were too low. In a later genetic analysis, fewer N-insertions in productive TCRs were reported among donors in an Asian-associated ancestry cluster than the 666-donor mean. A further reported finding was that TCR beta sequences accurately predicted the HLA-A and HLA-B alleles for most subjects in the first cohort. The presence/absence analyses assumed that sequencing depth was roughly uniform across donors, and that assumption may not be true. Strong co-occurrence of HLA alleles, especially DR and DQ, made assigning TCR associations to individual alleles difficult. In this cohort, only TCR beta chains were sequenced, and detectable features were limited by the absence of alpha or paired-chain data. Specific HLA alleles were associated with more than 15,000 TCR beta sequences at a false discovery rate of 0.05 in a later analysis. Some IMGT-functional V segments, including TRBV6-2 and TRBV6-3, could not be distinguished by the 87-base-pair reads and were therefore excluded. For the cohort, immune exposure information was limited to CMV serostatus. Several of the top co-occurrence clusters appeared to be linked to parvovirus B19, influenza, CMV and Epstein-Barr virus, according to a later analysis. According to a later analysis, most CMV-associated TCR beta chains appeared to be HLA-restricted, and the HLA associations seemed to be driven largely by CMV exposure. The study gave a list of about 150 TCR beta chains associated with cytomegalovirus. A cluster of highly shared sequence variants was judged likely to be a technical artifact of the sequencing pipeline. In an earlier analysis of 450 to 750 of the donors, most TCR beta V segments appeared in productive rearrangements about 90% or about 30% of the time, broadly matching IMGT annotations. The authors suggested that the approach could potentially be generalized to other disease states and immunological phenotypes. HLA typing was unavailable for some donors at each locus, so association tests used only the typed subset. In a later analysis, HLA-associated TCR beta chains showed more clonal expansion and lower generation probabilities than non-associated chains that were equally common. Linkage disequilibrium might explain the correlated functional status among segregating V segments, but an unknown experimental factor could not be ruled out. Most TCR sequences were seen in very few donors, while some public TCRs were found in many individuals. An association between a missense DCLRE1C variant and V-gene and J-gene trimming of TCR beta chains was found in a later genetic analysis and replicated in an independent cohort. The classifier was reported to diagnose cytomegalovirus status with high specificity and sensitivity in both the original cohort and the validation cohort.

The cohort consisted of approximately 690 healthy bone marrow donors. All cohort members were sampled while nominally healthy, although unrecorded immune exposures were likely present. The donor tested CMV seronegative, placing the donor among the 352 seronegative members of the cohort. A peripheral blood sample was collected from each donor, and TCR beta sequencing was performed on peripheral blood mononuclear cells. The Qiagen DNeasy Blood Extraction Kit was used to extract genomic DNA from the blood cell samples. Libraries were constructed by the immunoSEQ multiplex PCR assay. The multiplex PCR relied on a mix of 60 forward primers for TCR Vbeta segments and 13 reverse primers for TCR Jbeta segments. A multiplex PCR assay on genomic DNA amplified the CDR3 region of rearranged TCR beta genes. On the Illumina HiSeq System, the amplified TCR beta libraries were sequenced as 87-base-pair reads. The published analysis was carried out like this. A later analysis counted some 80 million unique TCR beta chains across the 670 or so repertoires, and some 12 million of these chains were shared by at least two donors. To remove PCR and sequencing errors, raw reads were error-corrected and collapsed into unique sequences using a nearest-neighbor algorithm that merged closely related sequences. V, D and J gene segments were assigned by aligning CDR3 sequences to IMGT reference sequences. For a sequence to be retained, at least a six-nucleotide match to both a V gene segment and a J gene segment was required. A rearrangement was called productive if the CDR3 had no stop codons and remained in frame with V and J, and every other rearrangement was called non-productive. Following IMGT convention, CDR3 was defined as the stretch from the second conserved V-encoded cysteine up to the conserved J-encoded phenylalanine. In an earlier analysis of 500 to 650 of the donors, sequences lacking an unambiguous match to a single V gene segment were excluded. An earlier analysis of a few hundred of the donors classified V segments as functional when productive rearrangements were above 56.7% and as segregating when the standard deviation between donors was above 5%. A statistical classification framework was built for diagnosing cytomegalovirus status from the catalog of TCR beta chain sequences. V and J gene assignment, in a later analysis, came from comparing TCR nucleotide sequences with IMGT/GENE-DB human TR gene sequences. The TCRdist pipeline was used in a later analysis to assign CDR3 sequences and most-parsimonious VDJ recombination scenarios. In a later analysis, each TCR beta chain was defined by its CDR3 amino acid sequence together with its V-gene family, and reads without a unique V-gene family were excluded. In a later analysis, 450 to 600 highly shared, low-generation-probability nucleotide sequences were removed to address suspected cross-contamination and a sequencing artifact. For each public chain, a later analysis derived a clonal expansion index from normalized ranks of inferred template counts within each repertoire. In a later analysis, generation probabilities were computed using a VDJ recombination model fitted to out-of-frame rearrangements, and the results were checked against IGoR. A later analysis scored TCR-TCR, TCR-HLA and TCR-CMV co-occurrence with hypergeometric tests, applying a repertoire-size bias correction to TCR pairs. To estimate false discovery rates, a later analysis permuted the HLA or CMV assignments 20 times. In a later analysis, co-occurring TCRs were grouped with DBSCAN, and TCRdist sequence similarity was added when clustering was performed within HLA-allele-positive subsets. For co-occurrence clustering, repertoires with fewer than 30,000 or more than 120,000 public chains were excluded, along with about five repertoires with anomalous nucleotide sharing. As stored in TCRdb, this immuneACCESS dataset retains in-frame rearrangements with V and J assigned. A fraction of the clones does not appear; measured against another copy, unresolved V genes explain less than half of the discrepancy, and the remainder lacks a known reason. Clone size and V and J calls were adopted from that table, with D and trimming inferred from the DNA. The sample yields roughly 130,000 clones; 80% were counted once. Approximately 5% of the sample is held by the ten biggest clonotypes.

As for this clone: The specificity of this receptor is unknown. No quality values exist for individual bases; no much larger clone is one base distant.

The junction carries 11 bases between V and J, which are trimmed by 7 bases and 2 bases respectively. CDR1 and CDR2 are read off the germline V gene (reference sequence) as LNHDA and SQIVND. Reading from cysteine to phenylalanine, the CDR3 counts 14 amino acids. Only CDR3 DNA remains: 42 bases, in frame from the first base. Recombination joined TRBV19 with TRBJ2-2; the D gene is perhaps TRBD1, on 6 matching bases. Sequencing was performed on PBMCs. The receptor comes from a young man in good health and CMV-seronegative. The CDR3 region: CASNKGDNTGELFF. The DNA is as follows: TGTGCCAGTAACAAGGGGGATAACACCGGGGAGCTGTTTTTT. Full variable domain (CDR3 extended with the reference TRBV19 and TRBJ2-2 proteins): DGGITQSPKYLFRKEGQNVTLSCEQNLNHDAMYWYRQDPGQGLRLIYYSQIVNDFQKGDIAEGYSVSREKKESFPLTVTSAQKNPTAFYLCASNKGDNTGELFFGEGSRLTVL.